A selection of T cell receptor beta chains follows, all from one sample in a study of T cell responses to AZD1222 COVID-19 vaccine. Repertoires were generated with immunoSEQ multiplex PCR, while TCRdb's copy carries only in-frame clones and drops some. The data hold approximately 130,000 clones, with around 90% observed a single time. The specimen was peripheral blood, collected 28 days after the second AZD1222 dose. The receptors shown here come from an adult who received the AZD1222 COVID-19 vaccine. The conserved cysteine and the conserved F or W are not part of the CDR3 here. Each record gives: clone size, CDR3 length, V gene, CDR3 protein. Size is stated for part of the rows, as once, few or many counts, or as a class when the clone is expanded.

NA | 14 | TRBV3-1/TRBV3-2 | ASSQDLAVSGNTIY
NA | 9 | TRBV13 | ASSLGHQQY
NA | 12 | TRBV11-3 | ASSLDRQSETQY
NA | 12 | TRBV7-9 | ASSYTGGGTEAF
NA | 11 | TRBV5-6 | ASSFGSAYEQY
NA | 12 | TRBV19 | ASKMTGRNQPQH
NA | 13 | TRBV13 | ASSFRSSGIGELF
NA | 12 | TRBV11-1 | ASSLRQANTEAF
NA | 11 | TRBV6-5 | ASRQTGGNEQF
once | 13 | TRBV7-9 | ASSLRDRDSYEQY
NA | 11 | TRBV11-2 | ASSPRGTYGYT
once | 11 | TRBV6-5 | ASSRLIENIQY
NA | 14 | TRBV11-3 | ASSLVGGQEDSPLH
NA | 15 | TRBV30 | AWRQHRGSRINSPLH
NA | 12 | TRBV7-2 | ASSLAAVNYGYT
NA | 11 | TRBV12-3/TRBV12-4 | ASSFGQGFGYT
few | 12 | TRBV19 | ASSPGGGNQPQH
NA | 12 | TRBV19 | ASSIIGRNQPQH
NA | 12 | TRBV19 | ASRGAANTGELF
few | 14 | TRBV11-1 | ASSYPGTGRDTEAF
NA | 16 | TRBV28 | ASSSNPRTQDYTDTQY
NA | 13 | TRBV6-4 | ASSDQAGAQETQY
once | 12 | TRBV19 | ASSIGREVTEAF
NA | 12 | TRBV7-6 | ASSSTPGAGELF
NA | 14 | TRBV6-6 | ASSQPTLGGDSPLH
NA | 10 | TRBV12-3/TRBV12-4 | ASSLTGYGYT
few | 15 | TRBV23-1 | ASSQSRRSGRAYEQY
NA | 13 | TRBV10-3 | AISGPSFRLTEAF
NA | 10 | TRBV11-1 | ASSQRADTQY
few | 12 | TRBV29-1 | SVVPVGRQETQY
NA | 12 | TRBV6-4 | ASSILAGSDTQY
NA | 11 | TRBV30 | AWSVSGANVLT
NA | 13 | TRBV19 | ASSHGARLGTEAF
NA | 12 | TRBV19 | ASSQTVTGNTIY